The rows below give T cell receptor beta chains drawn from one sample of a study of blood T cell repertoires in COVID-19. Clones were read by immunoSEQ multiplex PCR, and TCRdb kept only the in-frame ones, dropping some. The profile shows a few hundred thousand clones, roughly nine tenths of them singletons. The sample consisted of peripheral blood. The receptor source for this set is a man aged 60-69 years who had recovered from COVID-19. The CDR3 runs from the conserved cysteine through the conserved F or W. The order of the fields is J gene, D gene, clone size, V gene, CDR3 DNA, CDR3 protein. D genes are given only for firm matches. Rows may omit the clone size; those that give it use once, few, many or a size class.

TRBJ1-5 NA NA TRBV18 TGTGCCAGCTCACCACGCGCGGCGGGCAATCAGCCCCAGCATTTT CASSPRAAGNQPQHF
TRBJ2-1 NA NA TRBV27 TGTGCCAGCACTCCGTTTCCCCGACAGTACAATGAGCAGTTCTTC CASTPFPRQYNEQFF
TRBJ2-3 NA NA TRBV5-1 TGCGCCAGCTCCGGAGGTGCGGGGATAGATACGCAGTATTTT CASSGGAGIDTQYF
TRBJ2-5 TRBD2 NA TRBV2 TGTGCCAGCAGTGGCGGACTAGCGGGGCCCCAAGAGACCCAGTACTTC CASSGGLAGPQETQYF
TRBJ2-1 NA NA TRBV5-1 TGCGCCAGCAGCTCAAACAATGAGCAGTTCTTC CASSSNNEQFF
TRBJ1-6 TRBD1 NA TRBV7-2 TGTGCCAGCAGGGCAGGGACAGCTAATTCACCCCTCCACTTT CASRAGTANSPLHF
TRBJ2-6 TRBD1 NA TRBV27 TGTGCCAGCAGTACGAGGGACAGGGGATCTGGGGCCAACGTCCTGACTTTC CASSTRDRGSGANVLTF
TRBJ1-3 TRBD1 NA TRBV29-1 TGCAGCGTTACGGGACAGGGCTCTGGAAACACCATATATTTT CSVTGQGSGNTIYF
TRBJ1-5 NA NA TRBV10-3 TGTGCCATCAGTGAGGGGCTAGGGGTAAATCAGCCCCAGCATTTT CAISEGLGVNQPQHF
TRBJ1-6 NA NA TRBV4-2 TGTGCCAGCAGTCGCGCCCAACTTAATTCACCCCTCCACTTT CASSRAQLNSPLHF
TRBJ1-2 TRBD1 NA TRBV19 TGTGCCAGTAGTAAGGACGGGACAGGGATCTATGGCTACACCTTC CASSKDGTGIYGYTF
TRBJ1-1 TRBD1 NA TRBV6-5 TGTGCCAGCAGGGACCGAACAGGGGTCGGCACTGAAGCTTTCTTT CASRDRTGVGTEAFF
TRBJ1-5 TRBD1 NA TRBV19 TGTGCCAGTAGTAAAGACAGGGGCGTTCAGCCCCAGCATTTT CASSKDRGVQPQHF
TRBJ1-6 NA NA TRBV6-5 TGTGCCAGCAGTTACACGGGGGGGAGTTCACCCCTCCACTTT CASSYTGGSSPLHF
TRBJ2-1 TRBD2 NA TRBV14 TGTGCCAGCGGGGAGCGGGGAAATTACAATGAGCAGTTCTTC CASGERGNYNEQFF
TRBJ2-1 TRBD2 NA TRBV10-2 TGCGCCAGCAGGGTAACTAGCGGGGGAGGAAACAATGAGCAGTTCTTC CASRVTSGGGNNEQFF
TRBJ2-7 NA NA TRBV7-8 TGTGCCAGCAGCCTAAGACAGGCACTTACGAAGGGGCAGTACTTC CASSLRQALTKGQYF
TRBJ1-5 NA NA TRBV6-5 TGTGCCAGCAGTAGGACAGAAAGCAATCAGCCCCAGCATTTT CASSRTESNQPQHF
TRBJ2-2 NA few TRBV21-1 TGTGCCAGAGACACCGGGACAGGGGGCTCGCACACCGGGGAGCTGTTTTTT CARDTGTGGSHTGELFF
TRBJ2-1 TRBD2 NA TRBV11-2 TGTGCCAGCAGCTCCTTTAGCGGGGGGCTCTACAATGAGCAGTTCTTC CASSSFSGGLYNEQFF
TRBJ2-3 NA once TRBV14 TGTGCCAGCAGCCAAATCCAGACAGATACGCAGTATTTT CASSQIQTDTQYF
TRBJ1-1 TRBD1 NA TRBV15 TGTGCCACCAGCGCCCGAGCCCTGGCAGGGGGCACTGAAGCTTTCTTT CATSARALAGGTEAFF
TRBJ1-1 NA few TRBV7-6 TGTGCCAGCAGCTTAGCAGGGGTCACTGAAGCTTTCTTT CASSLAGVTEAFF
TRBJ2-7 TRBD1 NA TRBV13 TGTGCCAGCAGCTTATATGGGACAGGGCAGAGCTACGAGCAGTACTTC CASSLYGTGQSYEQYF
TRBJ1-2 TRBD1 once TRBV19 TGTGCCAGTACCCGGGACAGGTCCAACTATGGCTACACCTTC CASTRDRSNYGYTF
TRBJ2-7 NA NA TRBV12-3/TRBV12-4 TGTGCCAGCAGCATTGCAGGGCACGAGCAGTACTTC CASSIAGHEQYF
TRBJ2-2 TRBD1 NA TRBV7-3 TGTGCCAGCAGCCCAACAGGGGCGGACACCGGGGAGCTGTTTTTT CASSPTGADTGELFF
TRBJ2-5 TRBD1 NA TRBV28 TGTGCCAGCAGCTACTCTTCGCCCGGACAGGGAATCTCCCAGTACTTC CASSYSSPGQGISQYF
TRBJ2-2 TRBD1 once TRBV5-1 TGCGCCAGCAGCGACCGGGACAGGGGGCTCGGCGGGGAGCTGTTTTTT CASSDRDRGLGGELFF
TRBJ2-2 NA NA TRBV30 TGTGCCTGGAGTGGAGCGAACACCGGGGAGCTGTTTTTT CAWSGANTGELFF
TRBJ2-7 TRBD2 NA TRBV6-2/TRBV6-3 TGTGCCAGCAGTTACGCTAGCGGGGTTGGTGGGGAGCAGTACTTC CASSYASGVGGEQYF